The 14 T cell receptor beta chains listed next were all sequenced from one sample in a study of T cells in Graves' hyperthyroidism and ophthalmopathy. Amplified TCR beta CDR3 regions came from RNA transcripts. In the first-round RT-PCR of the TCR CDR3, the HTBI primer set was used. TCRdb redid the calling of the multiplex PCR reads with MiXCR, one entry per CDR3 protein. The profile covers a few hundred thousand distinct CDR3 sequences, with about 15% appearing a single time and around a third taken by the ten largest. Sequences were obtained from blood. Every receptor here comes from a woman between 25 and 40 years old with Graves' hyperthyroidism.

This clonotype has at least ten counts. The DNA of the CDR3 is TGTGCCAGCCATCCGCCAGGGGGATTGAGGGAGACCCAGTACTTC. Protein product: CASHPPGGLRETQYF. The gene calls are TRBV28 and TRBJ2-5; the match to TRBD1 covers 7 bases. The CDR3 is 15 residues long. Germline assignment: CDR1 MDHEN and CDR2 SYDVKM. After removal of 8 bases from V and 5 bases from J, the junction contained 14 bases not matched to a gene.

The V gene is TRBV12-3 or TRBV12-4, the J gene TRBJ2-1; 12 positions agree with TRBD2. V shed 5 bases and J 6 bases; nucleotides not matched to a gene: 8. The CDR3 has 16 amino acids. As DNA, the CDR3 is TGTGCCAGCAGTCCCGGACTAGCGGGGTTCGTCAATGAGCAGTTCTTC. It is translated as CASSPGLAGFVNEQFF.

V usage is TRBV5-1 and J usage is TRBJ2-7, with 10 bases lining up with TRBD2. With 0 bases clipped from V and 6 bases from J, the junction kept 9 bases outside the gene matches. The CDR3 contains 16 residues. In germline, CDR1 is SGHRS, CDR2 YFSETQ. The CDR3 DNA is TGCGCCAGCAGCTTGGACCCCGTAGCGGGAGGCGGCGAGCAGTACTTC. Translated, it gives CASSLDPVAGGGEQYF. The variable domain in full, with the rest retrieved from reference TRBV5-1 and TRBJ2-7, is KAGVTQTPRYLIKTRGQQVTLSCSPISGHRSVSWYQQTPGQGLQFLFEYFSETQRNKGNFPGRFSGRQFSNSRSEMNVSTLELGDSALYLCASSLDPVAGGGEQYFGPGTRLTVT.

This clonotype was recorded at least ten times. The chain couples TRBV5-1 to TRBJ2-1; 9 bases agree with TRBD1. The CDR3 length is 14 residues. The germline V gene encodes CDR1 SGHRS and CDR2 YFSETQ. V was clipped by 4 bases and J by 9 bases; unmatched bases: 8. The CDR3 here is CASSQGQGWVEQFF. In nucleotides, the CDR3 is TGCGCCAGCAGCCAAGGACAGGGGTGGGTTGAGCAGTTCTTC.

This clonotype was seen at least ten times. V usage is TRBV28 and J usage is TRBJ2-6, with 9 bases lining up with TRBD2. J gave up 0 bases and V 8 bases, and 14 bases lay outside the gene matches. This CDR3 region has 19 residues. Per the germline V gene, CDR1 is MDHEN and CDR2 is SYDVKM. The DNA of the CDR3 is TGTGCCAGCGGTTACGGAGGAGCGGGAGGCCGCTCTGGGGCCAACGTCCTGACTTTC. Encoded protein: CASGYGGAGGRSGANVLTF.

The DNA of the CDR3 is TGCAGCGTTGAGTTTTGGGGGGTTGGAACCCAGTACTTC. Protein product: CSVEFWGVGTQYF. This chain uses TRBV29-1 with TRBJ2-5, with a weak D call TRBD2 (6 bases). The CDR3 sequence is 13 residues long. Germline V gene data show CDR1 as SQVTM and CDR2 as ANQGSEA. The V end lost 3 bases, the J end lost 8 bases, and 16 bases lay between the germline ends.

This clonotype was found a few times. The V gene is TRBV7-3, the J gene TRBJ2-1; D perhaps matches TRBD2 (6 bases). Between the trimmed V and J ends, which lost 2 bases and 6 bases, there was a span of 14 bases. CDR1 is SGHTA, CDR2 FQGTGA, per germline. CDR3 size: 15 residues. Here the CDR3 DNA reads TGTGCCAGCAGCTTAGGGCGGGGTCGAAGCAATGAGCAGTTCTTC. Residues: CASSLGRGRSNEQFF.

Many counts were recorded for this clonotype. The rearrangement uses TRBV28 and TRBJ2-7; D gene ambiguous. This CDR3 region has 13 residues. The germline CDR1 and CDR2 sequences are MDHEN and SYDVKM. Trimming left V 3 bases short and J 1 base short, with 7 bases between. CDR3 DNA: TGTGCCAGCAGTTTTGTACAGTCCTACGAGCAGTACTTC. Translated, it gives CASSFVQSYEQYF.

This clonotype has a count of ten or more. The chain links TRBV25-1 to TRBJ1-2; 7 nucleotides align to TRBD1. Germline CDR1 MGHDK, CDR2 SYGVNS. The CDR3 sequence is 17 residues long. V gave up 1 base and J gave up 3 bases; unmatched junction bases: 11. The CDR3 here is CASSELRGPGQHYGYTF. The CDR3 bases are TGTGCCAGCAGTGAATTACGGGGGCCGGGACAGCACTATGGCTACACCTTC.

This clonotype was recorded many times. The chain employs TRBV2 and TRBJ2-5; 10 bases match TRBD2. V trimming: 6 bases; J trimming: 0 bases; junction bases outside the gene matches: 13. CDR3 size: 18 residues. CDR1 and CDR2 from the germline V gene are SNHLY and FYNNEI. The CDR3 sequence is CASSTGLAETAYQETQYF. DNA of the CDR3: TGTGCCAGCAGCACAGGACTAGCGGAGACAGCTTACCAAGAGACCCAGTACTTC.

The chain uses TRBV5-1 and TRBJ2-5; 16 bases map to TRBD2. Per the germline V gene, CDR1 is SGHRS and CDR2 is YFSETQ. The CDR3 is made up of 17 amino acids. After removal of 4 bases from V and 4 bases from J, the junction contained 7 bases not matched to a gene. The DNA for the CDR3 is TGCGCCAGCAGCCCGGGACTAGCGGGAGGGGTACCAGAGACCCAGTACTTC. This translates into CASSPGLAGGVPETQYF.

This clonotype was counted at least ten times. The chain employs TRBV7-9 and TRBJ2-3, with unresolved D. The CDR3 is 13 residues long. Germline V gives CDR1 SEHNR, CDR2 FQNEAQ (reference sequence). Trimming removed 3 bases at V and 5 bases at J, with 9 bases between. Written as DNA, the CDR3 is TGTGCCAGCAGCTTTAGTCACGAAGATACGCAGTATTTT. Protein sequence: CASSFSHEDTQYF.

This clonotype was picked up many times. J is TRBJ2-1 and V is TRBV20-1; tentative D call: TRBD2 (6 bases). Germline-derived CDR1 and CDR2 are DFQATT and SNEGSKA (reference sequence). V was trimmed by 3 bases and J by 7 bases, leaving 10 bases between them. The CDR3 is 12 residues long. CDR3 DNA: TGCAGTGCTAGCGATGGAGGGAATGAGCAGTTCTTC. It encodes CSASDGGNEQFF.

This chain connects TRBV4-1 to TRBJ1-6; a weak D match, TRBD1 (6 bases). The CDR3 runs to 17 residues. CDR1 and CDR2 from the germline V gene are MGHRA and YSYEKL. Trimming left V 3 bases short and J 7 bases short, with 19 bases between. The CDR3: CASSQVLGGAENSPLHF. Here the CDR3 DNA reads TGCGCCAGCAGCCAGGTTCTCGGGGGGGCTGAAAATTCACCCCTCCACTTT.